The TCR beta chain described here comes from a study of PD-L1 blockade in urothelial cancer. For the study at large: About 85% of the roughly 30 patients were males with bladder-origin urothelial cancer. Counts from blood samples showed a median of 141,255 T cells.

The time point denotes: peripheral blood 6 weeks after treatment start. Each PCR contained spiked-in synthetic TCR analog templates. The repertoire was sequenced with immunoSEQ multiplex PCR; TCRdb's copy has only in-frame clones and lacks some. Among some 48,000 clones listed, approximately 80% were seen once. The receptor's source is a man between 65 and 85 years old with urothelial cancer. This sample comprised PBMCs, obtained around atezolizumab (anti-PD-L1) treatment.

CDR3 region: CASSAIINEQFF. In nucleotides, the CDR3 is TGTGCCAGCAGCGCTATTATCAATGAGCAGTTCTTC. The gene calls are TRBV9 and TRBJ2-1; D uncertain. The CDR3 has 12 residues. CDR1 and CDR2 (germline): SGDLS, YYNGEE. Trimming took 3 bases from V and 6 from J, leaving 7 bases between them.